This T cell receptor beta chain was profiled in a study of vaccination and CD4 T cells after COVID-19. Across the study: Sampling post-COVID took place a median roughly 93 days after diagnosis (range 35 to 161).

TCRdb recomputed calls from the PCR reads with MiXCR, one row per CDR3 protein. The sample shows about 15,000 distinct CDR3 sequences, approximately 71% of them seen only once. The V and J ends lost 7 bases and 5 bases respectively, with 18 bases between them. The germline V gene has CDR1 LNHDA and CDR2 SQIVND (reference sequence). The CDR3 has 15 residues. This TCR was recovered from a human donor who had recovered from COVID-19. Here the sequenced sample was CD4+ T cells from blood, taken after SARS-CoV-2 vaccination. J is TRBJ1-5 and V is TRBV19; tentative D call: TRBD1 (5 bases). The CDR3 protein is CASTLADSRYQPQHF. The DNA of the CDR3 is TGTGCCAGTACTCTAGCCGACAGCCGATATCAGCCCCAGCATTTT. Full variable domain (remainder filled in from reference TRBV19 and TRBJ1-5): DGGITQSPKYLFRKEGQNVTLSCEQNLNHDAMYWYRQDPGQGLRLIYYSQIVNDFQKGDIAEGYSVSREKKESFPLTVTSAQKNPTAFYLCASTLADSRYQPQHFGDGTRLSIL.